This T cell receptor (beta chain) was captured by sequencing in a study of T cells in tuberculosis. Study conclusions and caveats: GMM-specific TCRs were nearer to active tuberculosis alpha repertoires, suggesting expansion.

Generated by immunoSEQ multiplex PCR, the TCRdb table keeps only in-frame clones and is missing some. This table holds tens of thousands of clones, around 94% found once. Comment on this clone: Its antigen is unknown.

Germline V lookup: CDR1 SGHVS, CDR2 FNYEAQ. The V end was cut by 5 bases, the J end by 8 bases, with 24 bases between. CDR3 length: 16 residues. Specimen: PBMCs. The sequence was obtained from a donor aged 10 to 29 with latent tuberculosis or without tuberculosis infection. Some clones in this sample may be carry-over from other donors' samples. The chain combines TRBV7-6 with TRBJ1-2; D uncertain. CDR3 bases: TGTGCCAGCAGCCCGAGAGGAGGAGGCCTCAGAGGGGGCTACACCTTC. Amino acid sequence: CASSPRGGGLRGGYTF.